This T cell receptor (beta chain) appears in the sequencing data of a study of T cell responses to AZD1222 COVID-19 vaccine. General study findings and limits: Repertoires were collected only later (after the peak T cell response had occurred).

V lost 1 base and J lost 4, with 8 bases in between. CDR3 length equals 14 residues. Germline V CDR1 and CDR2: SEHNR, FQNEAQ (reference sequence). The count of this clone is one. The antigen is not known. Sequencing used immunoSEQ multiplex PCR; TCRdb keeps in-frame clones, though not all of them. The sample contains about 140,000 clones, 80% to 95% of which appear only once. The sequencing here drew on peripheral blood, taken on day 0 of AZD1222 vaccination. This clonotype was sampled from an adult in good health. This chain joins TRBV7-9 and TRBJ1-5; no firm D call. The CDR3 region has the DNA TGTGCCAGCAGCTTAGGGGCCTCTAATCAGCCCCAGCATTTT. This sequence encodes CASSLGASNQPQHF.